A single sample gave rise to the 22 T cell receptor beta chains below, sequenced in a study of blood T cells in healthy people across ages. Next came a second PCR, run for about 7 to 12 cycles, which used a sample-barcoded 5' primer along with a J-beta primer mix. Using its own MiXCR run on the 5' RACE reads, TCRdb lists one record per CDR3 protein. The sample holds more than 800,000 distinct CDR3 sequences, 29% seen once. Sequenced input: blood. The receptors derive from a woman older than 75 in good health.

On this clonotype itself: The junction shows a germline mismatch at one end, possibly a read error. The V gene is TRBV20-1, the J gene TRBJ2-3; 11 nucleotides match TRBD2. This CDR3 has 16 residues. Germline loops: CDR1 DFQATT, CDR2 SNEGSKA (reference sequence). CDR3 sequence reads: CGATARTSGYTDTQYF. The DNA for the CDR3 is TGCGGTGCTACTGCGAGGACTAGCGGGTATACAGATACGCAGTATTTT.

Worth noting for this clonotype: This may be a read error, as it is one base from a much larger clone. This chain connects TRBV5-1 to TRBJ2-5; 7 nucleotides agree with TRBD1. Trimming removed 2 bases from V and 4 bases from J; junction bases left unmatched: 5. This CDR3 has 14 amino acids. CDR1 is SGHRS and CDR2 is YFSETQ in the germline V gene. The CDR3 reads CASSFCTGAETQYF. Here the CDR3 DNA reads TGCGCCAGCAGCTTCTGTACAGGGGCAGAGACCCAGTACTTC.

In this sample, this clonotype turned up a few times. The chain has TRBV20-1 and TRBJ1-1; D not resolved. The germline gives CDR1 DFQATT, CDR2 SNEGSKA (reference sequence). V was cut by 5 bases and J by 7 bases, with 11 bases left in between. The CDR3 extends over 11 amino acids. The CDR3 DNA follows: TGCAGTGCTCTCTCGGGCAGTGAAGCTTTCTTT. It specifies CSALSGSEAFF.

This clonotype turned up a few times. The rearrangement joins TRBV7-2 to TRBJ2-3; TRBD2 matches at 10 bases. The CDR3 totals 16 residues. V gave up 3 bases and J gave up 5 bases; unmatched junction bases: 8. Germline V gives CDR1 SGHTA, CDR2 FQGNSA. CDR3 sequence: CASSFGAGGLGDTQYF. The DNA of the CDR3 is TGTGCCAGCAGCTTCGGAGCGGGGGGGCTTGGAGATACGCAGTATTTT.

V and J are TRBV7-9 and TRBJ1-6, with 7 bases matching TRBD1. Germline assignment: CDR1 SEHNR and CDR2 FQNEAQ (reference sequence). The CDR3 loop spans 14 amino acids. With 5 bases clipped from V and 5 bases from J, the junction kept 3 bases outside the gene matches. The CDR3 DNA sequence: TGTGCCAGCAGCCTGGGACAGCATAATTCACCCCTCCACTTT. It specifies CASSLGQHNSPLHF. Based on the CDR3 plus reference TRBV7-9 and TRBJ1-6, the full variable domain is DTGVSQNPRHKITKRGQNVTFRCDPISEHNRLYWYRQTLGQGPEFLTYFQNEAQLEKSRLLSDRFSAERPKGSFSTLEIQRTEQGDSAMYLCASSLGQHNSPLHFGNGTRLTVT.

Ten or more counts support this clonotype. V and J are TRBV7-2 and TRBJ2-5; maybe TRBD1 (6 bases). Germline V gene sequence: CDR1 SGHTA, CDR2 FQGNSA. Trimming pared 4 bases from V and 2 bases from J, leaving 8 bases between. The CDR3 runs to 13 residues. CDR3: CASSSGQQETQYF. The CDR3 coding sequence is TGTGCCAGCAGCTCCGGACAGCAAGAGACCCAGTACTTC.

The V gene is TRBV7-2, the J gene TRBJ1-3, with D hard to call. This CDR3 has 12 amino acids. V lost 6 bases and J 0 bases, leaving 3 bases between the germline ends. Germline values: CDR1 SGHTA, CDR2 FQGNSA. CDR3 in amino acids: CASRNSGNTIYF. The CDR3 nucleotides read TGTGCCAGCAGAAACTCTGGAAACACCATATATTTT.

The genes are TRBV20-1 and TRBJ2-3; TRBD2 matches at 13 bases. This CDR3 comprises 16 residues. After removal of 0 bases from V and 2 bases from J, the junction contained 2 bases not matched to a gene. Looked up from germline, CDR1 is DFQATT and CDR2 is SNEGSKA (reference sequence). CDR3 amino acids: CSAREGLAGSTDTQYF. CDR3 DNA: TGCAGTGCTAGAGAGGGACTAGCGGGATCCACAGATACGCAGTATTTT.

This clonotype was seen ten or more times. The chain recombines TRBV6-6 with TRBJ1-4; 8 bases align to TRBD1. Germline V CDR1 and CDR2: MNHNY, SVGAGI (reference sequence). The CDR3 runs 14 residues. V lost 3 bases and J lost 10; bases outside the gene matches: 7. DNA for the CDR3: TGTGCCAGCAGTTATGTTTCGACAGGGGCAAAACTGTTTTTT. Its translation is CASSYVSTGAKLFF.

This clonotype was found many times. V and J are TRBV19 and TRBJ2-3, with a tentative D call TRBD1 (6 bases). Germline assignment: CDR1 LNHDA and CDR2 SQIVND (reference sequence). CDR3 length: 17 amino acids. V shed 5 bases and J shed 0 bases, with 18 bases lying between them. CDR3 coding DNA: TGTGCCAGTAGTTTAACCCCGACAGGACCTAGCACAGATACGCAGTATTTT. This codes for CASSLTPTGPSTDTQYF.

V usage is TRBV7-2 and J usage is TRBJ2-1, with D uncertain. V lost 6 bases and J 10 bases, leaving 16 bases between the germline ends. Germline values: CDR1 SGHTA, CDR2 FQGNSA. The CDR3 covers 13 residues. The CDR3 nucleotides are TGTGCCAGCAGAGGGATGCAAGCGTCCGAGCAGTTCTTC. Translating it yields CASRGMQASEQFF.

This clonotype was seen at least ten times. The V gene is TRBV27, the J gene TRBJ2-1; D gene ambiguous. Germline lookup yields CDR1 MNHEY and CDR2 SMNVEV (reference sequence). Trimming removed 7 bases from V and 0 bases from J, with 7 bases in between. CDR3 length: 13 residues. The CDR3 nucleotides are TGTGCCAGCAAAAGGGCCTCCTACAATGAGCAGTTCTTC. It is translated as CASKRASYNEQFF.

This clonotype has ten or more counts. The chain links TRBV6-5 to TRBJ2-7; D perhaps matches TRBD2 (6 bases). Between the trimmed V and J ends, which lost 5 bases and 3 bases, there was a span of 14 bases. This CDR3 contains 14 residues. Germline V CDR1 and CDR2: MNHEY, SVGAGI. CDR3 loop: CASSPGLGDYEQYF. The CDR3 DNA reads as TGTGCCAGCAGTCCGGGACTTGGGGACTACGAGCAGTACTTC.

CDR3: CASSNRQGRGNTGELFF. The CDR3 region has the DNA TGCGCCAGCAGCAATAGACAGGGTCGGGGAAACACCGGGGAGCTGTTTTTT. J is TRBJ2-2 and V is TRBV10-1, with 7 bases lining up with TRBD1. Per germline, CDR1 WNHNN and CDR2 SYGVQD (reference sequence). This CDR3 has 17 residues. After removal of 6 bases from V and 2 bases from J, the junction contained 12 bases not matched to a gene.

This clonotype has a handful of counts. The chain couples TRBV5-1 to TRBJ1-4, with unresolved D. The CDR3 has 16 residues. Trimming shortened V by 4 bases and J by 3 bases, and 16 bases separated the two germline ends. Germline CDR1 and CDR2: SGHRS and YFSETQ. CDR3 DNA sequence: TGCGCCAGCAGCGACCCGAGGCTAGGTGCTAATGAAAAACTGTTTTTT. Residues: CASSDPRLGANEKLFF.

This clonotype was recorded at least ten times. The rearrangement joins TRBV25-1 to TRBJ1-6, with D perhaps matching TRBD1 (6 bases). Germline V gene data show CDR1 as MGHDK and CDR2 as SYGVNS. V was cut by 2 bases and J by 13 bases, with 12 bases left in between. The CDR3 loop spans 13 amino acids. CDR3 DNA sequence: TGTGCCAGCAGTGAAGAGGGGGATCTCCCCCTCCACTTT. This encodes CASSEEGDLPLHF.

This clonotype was observed at least ten times. The rearrangement joins TRBV7-2 to TRBJ2-1; 10 bases are a match to TRBD2. Germline trimming cut 0 bases from V and 4 bases from J; bases unmatched to any gene: 3. This CDR3 has 16 residues. The germline V gene encodes CDR1 SGHTA and CDR2 FQGNSA. The chain's CDR3 is CASSLAERGGYNEQFF. CDR3 nucleotides: TGTGCCAGCAGCTTAGCCGAGCGGGGGGGGTACAATGAGCAGTTCTTC. The variable domain in full, with the rest retrieved from reference TRBV7-2 and TRBJ2-1, is GAGVSQSPSNKVTEKGKDVELRCDPISGHTALYWYRQSLGQGLEFLIYFQGNSAPDKSGLPSDRFSAERTGGSVSTLTIQRTQQEDSAVYLCASSLAERGGYNEQFFGPGTRLTVL.

This clonotype appeared many times. The CDR3: CASSLATTSGANVLTF. The CDR3 DNA follows: TGTGCCAGCAGCTTGGCCACTACCTCTGGGGCCAACGTCCTGACTTTC. V is TRBV5-6 and J is TRBJ2-6, with D hard to call. The CDR3 runs 16 residues. Trimming left V 0 bases short and J 0 bases short, with 7 bases between. CDR1 is SGHDT and CDR2 is YYEEEE in the germline V gene.

This clonotype has more than one count but fewer than ten. Since a much larger clone is just one base distant, this may be a read error. The chain links TRBV10-3 to TRBJ2-7; D ambiguous. The CDR3 covers 14 residues. CDR1 is ENHRY, CDR2 SYGVKD, per germline. Trimming removed 3 bases from V and 7 bases from J, with 16 bases in between. CDR3 DNA sequence: TGTGCCATCAGTGAATCGACCCAGTACAATGAGCAGTACTTC. This codes for CAISESTQYNEQYF.

As to this clonotype: A much larger clone sits a single nucleotide away, making a read error possible. The gene calls are TRBV4-3 and TRBJ2-3; D not resolved. Trimming removed 1 base from V and 2 bases from J, with 13 bases in between. The germline V gene has CDR1 LGHNA and CDR2 YSLEER. The CDR3 consists of 16 residues. This chain's CDR3 is CASSQAATRYTDTQYF. CDR3 DNA: TGCGCCAGCAGCCAAGCAGCTACCCGATACACAGATACGCAGTATTTT.

The sample holds many counts of this clonotype. In DNA form, the CDR3 reads TGTGCCAGCAGTTCGAGATCGACAGGCGAAAACATTCAGTACTTC. This gives the protein CASSSRSTGENIQYF. This chain joins TRBV6-2 or TRBV6-3 and TRBJ2-4, with D maybe TRBD1 (6 bases). The CDR3 runs 15 residues. The V and J ends lost 4 bases and 5 bases respectively, with 15 bases between them. Germline lookup yields CDR1 MNHEY and CDR2 SVGEGT.

This clonotype was picked up many times. V usage is TRBV6-5 and J usage is TRBJ2-2; TRBD2 aligns across 9 bases. This CDR3 spans 15 amino acids. The germline gives CDR1 MNHEY, CDR2 SVGAGI. Losses at the gene ends were 6 bases for V and 6 bases for J; bases not matched to a gene: 8. The chain's CDR3 is CASSRSGGLAGELFF. In nucleotides, the CDR3 is TGTGCCAGCAGCCGTAGCGGGGGACTCGCCGGGGAGCTGTTTTTT.